This T cell receptor (beta chain) comes out of a study of blood T cell repertoires in COVID-19. Turning to the study itself: Acute-phase and convalescent COVID-19 samples originated in the United States, Italy and Spain.

In the authors' workflow: Amplification from reference gene primers served as the basis for estimated nucleated cell counts. The assay was immunoSEQ multiplex PCR, and TCRdb's table has in-frame clones only and misses some. The V and J calls and clone size come from that table; D and trimming were worked out from the DNA. The data contain roughly 75,000 clones, about four fifths of them singletons. V was cut by 8 bases and J by 5 bases, with 12 bases left in between. The CDR3 loop spans 12 amino acids. Per the germline V gene, CDR1 is SEHNR and CDR2 is FQNEAQ (reference sequence). In this sample, this clone turned up a few times.

This receptor was taken from a woman in her 70s with acute or convalescent COVID-19. The genes are TRBV7-9 and TRBJ2-5; D uncertain. The sequenced sample was peripheral blood. CDR3 sequence reads: CASSVVPETQYF. The DNA of the CDR3 is TGTGCCAGCTCTGTAGTTCCGGAGACCCAGTACTTC.